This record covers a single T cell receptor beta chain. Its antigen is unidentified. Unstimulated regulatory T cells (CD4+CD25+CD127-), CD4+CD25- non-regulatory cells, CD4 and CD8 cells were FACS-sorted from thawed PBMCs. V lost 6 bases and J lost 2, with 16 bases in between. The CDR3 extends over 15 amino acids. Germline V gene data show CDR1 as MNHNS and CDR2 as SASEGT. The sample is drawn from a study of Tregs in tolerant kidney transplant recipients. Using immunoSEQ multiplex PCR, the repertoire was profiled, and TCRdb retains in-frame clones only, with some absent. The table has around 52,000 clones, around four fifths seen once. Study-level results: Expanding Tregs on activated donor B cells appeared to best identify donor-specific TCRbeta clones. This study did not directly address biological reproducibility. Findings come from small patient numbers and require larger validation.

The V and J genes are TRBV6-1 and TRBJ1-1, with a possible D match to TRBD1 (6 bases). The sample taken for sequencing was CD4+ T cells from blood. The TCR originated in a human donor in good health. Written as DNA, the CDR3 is TGTGCCAGCAGGGGGAGTAGGGGGGCTAACACTGAAGCTTTCTTT. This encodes CASRGSRGANTEAFF.